These T cell receptor beta chains were read from a single sample in a study of blood T cells in healthy people across ages. TCRdb itself ran the 5' RACE reads through MiXCR, one entry per CDR3 protein. The sample shows roughly 790,000 distinct CDR3 sequences, more than 40% of them seen only once. Material for sequencing was blood. The source is a woman in her sixties or seventies in good health. CDR3s include the opening cysteine and the closing phenylalanine or tryptophan. A D gene is named only where the DNA matches it firmly. Clone size is shown for a subset of rows, as once, few, many or a class of expanded clone.

size,J,D,V,CDR3,DNA
NA,TRBJ2-1,NA,TRBV7-3,CASSSLYSNEQFF,TGTGCCAGCAGCTCCCTTTACTCGAATGAGCAGTTCTTC
NA,TRBJ2-3,NA,TRBV12-3/TRBV12-4,CASSYLGGDTQYF,TGTGCCAGCAGTTATTTGGGAGGCGATACGCAGTATTTT
few,TRBJ2-7,TRBD1,TRBV15,CATSRDRDSFYEQYF,TGTGCCACCAGCAGAGACCGGGACAGTTTCTACGAGCAGTACTTC
NA,TRBJ2-1,NA,TRBV30,CAWSFAGRLFNEQFF,TGTGCCTGGAGTTTTGCAGGGCGCCTCTTCAATGAGCAGTTCTTC
NA,TRBJ2-4,NA,TRBV7-2,CASYDGLAKNIQYF,TGTGCCAGCTACGACGGACTAGCCAAAAACATTCAGTACTTC
NA,TRBJ2-7,TRBD1,TRBV6-2/TRBV6-3,CASSYASVGQGYEQYF,TGTGCCAGCAGTTACGCCTCCGTAGGACAGGGCTACGAGCAGTACTTC
few,TRBJ2-5,NA,TRBV2,CASSEGPLRETQYF,TGTGCCAGCAGTGAAGGGCCGCTTCGGGAGACCCAGTACTTC
NA,TRBJ2-3,NA,TRBV9,CASSQNWDTQYF,TGTGCCAGCAGCCAAAATTGGGATACGCAGTATTTT
few,TRBJ2-7,TRBD2,TRBV6-5,CASSFGGRGEQYF,TGTGCCAGCAGTTTCGGCGGGAGGGGCGAGCAGTACTTC
NA,TRBJ2-1,NA,TRBV13,CASSTSDGWYNEQFF,TGTGCCAGCAGCACCTCAGACGGGTGGTACAATGAGCAGTTCTTC
many,TRBJ2-7,NA,TRBV27,CASSPGEPYEQYF,TGTGCCAGCAGTCCCGGGGAGCCCTACGAGCAGTACTTC